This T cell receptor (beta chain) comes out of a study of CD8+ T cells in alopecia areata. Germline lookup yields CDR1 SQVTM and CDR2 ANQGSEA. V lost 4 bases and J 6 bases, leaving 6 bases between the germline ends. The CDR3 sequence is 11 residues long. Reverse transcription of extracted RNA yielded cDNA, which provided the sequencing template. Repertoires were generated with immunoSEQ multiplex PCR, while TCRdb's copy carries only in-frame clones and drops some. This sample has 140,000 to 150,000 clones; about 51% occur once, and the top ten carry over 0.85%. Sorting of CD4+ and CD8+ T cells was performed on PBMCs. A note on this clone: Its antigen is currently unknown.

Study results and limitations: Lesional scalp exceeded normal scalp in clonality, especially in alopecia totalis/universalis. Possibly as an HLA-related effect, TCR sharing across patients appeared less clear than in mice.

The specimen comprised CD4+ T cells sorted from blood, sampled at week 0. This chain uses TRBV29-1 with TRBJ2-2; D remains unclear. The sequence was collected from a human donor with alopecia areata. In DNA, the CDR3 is TGCAGCGTTGGTCAGTCCGGGGAGCTGTTTTTT. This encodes CSVGQSGELFF.